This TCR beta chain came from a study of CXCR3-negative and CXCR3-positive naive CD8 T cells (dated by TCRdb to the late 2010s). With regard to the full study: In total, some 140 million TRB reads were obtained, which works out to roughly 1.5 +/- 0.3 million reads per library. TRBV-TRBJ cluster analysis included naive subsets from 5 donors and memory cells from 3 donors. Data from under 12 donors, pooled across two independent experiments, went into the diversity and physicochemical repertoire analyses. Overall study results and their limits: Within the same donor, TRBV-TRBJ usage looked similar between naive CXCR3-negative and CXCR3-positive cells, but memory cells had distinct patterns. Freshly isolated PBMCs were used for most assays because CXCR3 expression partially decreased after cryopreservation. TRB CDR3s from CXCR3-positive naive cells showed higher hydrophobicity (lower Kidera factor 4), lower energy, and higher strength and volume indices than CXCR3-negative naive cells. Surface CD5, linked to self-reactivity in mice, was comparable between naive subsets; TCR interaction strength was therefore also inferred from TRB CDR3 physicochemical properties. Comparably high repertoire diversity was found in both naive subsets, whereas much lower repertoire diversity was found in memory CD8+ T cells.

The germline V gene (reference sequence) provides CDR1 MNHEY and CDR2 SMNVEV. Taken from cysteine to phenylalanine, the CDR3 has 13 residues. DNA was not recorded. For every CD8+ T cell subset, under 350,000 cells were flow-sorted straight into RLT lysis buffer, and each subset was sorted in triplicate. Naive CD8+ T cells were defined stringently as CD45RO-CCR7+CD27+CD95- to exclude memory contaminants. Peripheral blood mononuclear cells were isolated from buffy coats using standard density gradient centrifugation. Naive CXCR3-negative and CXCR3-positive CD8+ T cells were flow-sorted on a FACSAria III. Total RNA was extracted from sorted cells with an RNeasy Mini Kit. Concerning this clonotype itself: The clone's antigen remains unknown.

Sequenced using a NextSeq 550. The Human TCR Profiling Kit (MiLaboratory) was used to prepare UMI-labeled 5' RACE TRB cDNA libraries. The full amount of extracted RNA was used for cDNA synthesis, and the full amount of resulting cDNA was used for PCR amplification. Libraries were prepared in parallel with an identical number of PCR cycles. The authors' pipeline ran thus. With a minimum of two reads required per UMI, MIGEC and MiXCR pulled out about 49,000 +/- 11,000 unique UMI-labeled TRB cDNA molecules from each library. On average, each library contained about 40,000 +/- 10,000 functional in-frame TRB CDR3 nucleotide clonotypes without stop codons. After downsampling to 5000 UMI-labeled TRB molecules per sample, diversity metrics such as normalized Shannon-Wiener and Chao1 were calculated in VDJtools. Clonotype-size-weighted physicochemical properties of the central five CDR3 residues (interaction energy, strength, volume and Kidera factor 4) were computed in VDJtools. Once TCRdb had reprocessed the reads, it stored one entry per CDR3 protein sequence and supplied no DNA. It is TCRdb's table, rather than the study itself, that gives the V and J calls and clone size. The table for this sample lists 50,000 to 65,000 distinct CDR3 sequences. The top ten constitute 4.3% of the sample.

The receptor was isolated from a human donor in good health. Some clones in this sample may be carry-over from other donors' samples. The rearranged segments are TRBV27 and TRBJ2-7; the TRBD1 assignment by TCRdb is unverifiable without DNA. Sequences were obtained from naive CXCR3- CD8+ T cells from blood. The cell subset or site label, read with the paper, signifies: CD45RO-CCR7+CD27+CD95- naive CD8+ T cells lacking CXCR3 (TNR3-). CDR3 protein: CASSPGQIYEQYF.